This T cell receptor beta chain is from a study of blood T cell repertoires in COVID-19. Here immunoSEQ multiplex PCR was the method, and the copy in TCRdb shows in-frame clones only, minus some. The data show approximately 60,000 clones, around 80% seen once. This clone has more than one count but fewer than ten. This TCR was recovered from a man in his 60s with COVID-19, enrolled during active disease. The sequenced sample consisted of peripheral blood.

CDR3 loop: CATSSHANTEAFF. The CDR3, as DNA: TGTGCCACCAGCAGTCACGCGAACACTGAAGCTTTCTTT. The chain is built from TRBV24-1 and TRBJ1-1; D remains unclear. Germline-derived CDR1 and CDR2 are KGHDR and SFDVKD. This CDR3 comprises 13 residues. The V gene lost 7 bases and the J gene lost 1 base, with 9 bases spanning the gap.